A single sample gave rise to the 5 T cell receptor beta chains below, sequenced in a study of T cells in localized non-small cell lung cancer. Profiling relied on immunoSEQ multiplex PCR, and the TCRdb table lists in-frame clones only, not all of them. The sample lists some 20,000 clones; 90% were seen once. This specimen consisted of peripheral blood, obtained before any cancer treatment. These receptors all stem from a woman aged 40-69 years with stage I lung adenocarcinoma.

The rearrangement links TRBV5-1 to TRBJ2-2, with a weak D call TRBD2 (5 bases). V lost 3 bases, J lost 1 base, and 16 bases lay in between. CDR3 size: 17 residues. Germline V gene data show CDR1 as SGHRS and CDR2 as YFSETQ. As DNA, the CDR3 is TGCGCCAGCAGCTACCGGAGTGACCGGGGGAACACCGGGGAGCTGTTTTTT. It codes for CASSYRSDRGNTGELFF.

The chain recombines TRBV6-5 with TRBJ2-4; D call uncertain. With 7 bases removed from V and 4 bases from J, the gap between germline ends came to 5 bases. Germline V gene lookup returns CDR1 MNHEY and CDR2 SVGAGI. The CDR3 runs to 11 residues. The CDR3: CASKRKNIQYF. CDR3 sequence (DNA): TGTGCCAGCAAGAGAAAAAACATTCAGTACTTC.

This clone is a singleton in its sample. The chain uses TRBV7-2 and TRBJ1-6; D not resolved. The germline V gene encodes CDR1 SGHTA and CDR2 FQGNSA. Trimming shortened V by 0 bases and J by 8 bases, and 11 bases separated the two germline ends. The CDR3 sequence is 15 residues long. CDR3 residues: CASSLARIMDSPLHF. The CDR3 DNA reads TGTGCCAGCAGCTTAGCGCGTATAATGGATTCACCCCTCCACTTT.

The chain links TRBV11-2 to TRBJ1-2; D perhaps matches TRBD1 (5 bases). Germline V gene sequence: CDR1 SGHAT, CDR2 FQNNGV. CDR3 length: 12 amino acids. The V end was cut by 6 bases, the J end by 2 bases, with 7 bases between. The CDR3 loop is CASSDRNYGYTF. The CDR3 coding sequence is TGTGCCAGCAGTGACAGAAACTATGGCTACACCTTC.

There are a few counts of this clone. This chain links TRBV2 with TRBJ2-7; tentative D call: TRBD1 (5 bases). Trimming left V 4 bases short and J 5 bases short, with 6 bases between. This CDR3 region has 11 residues. In germline, CDR1 is SNHLY, CDR2 FYNNEI. CDR3 sequence (DNA): TGTGCCAGCAGTGGACAGAACGAGCAGTACTTC. Translation: CASSGQNEQYF.